The present TCR beta chain was sequenced within a study of cytomegalovirus exposure and HLA in healthy donors. The PCR employed 60 Vbeta primers together with 13 Jbeta primers. Generated by immunoSEQ multiplex PCR, the TCRdb table keeps only in-frame clones and is missing some. The profile shows roughly 130,000 clones, around 80% of them singletons. Germline trimming cut 1 base from V and 3 bases from J; bases unmatched to any gene: 2. Germline loops: CDR1 SGHTA, CDR2 FQGNSA. The CDR3 contains 14 residues. This sequence was found in a woman between 50 and 59 years old in good health and CMV-seronegative. The specimen sequenced was PBMCs. The gene calls are TRBV7-2 and TRBJ1-1; 7 bases line up with TRBD1. CDR3 protein: CASSLVDRDTEAFF. For the CDR3, the DNA is TGTGCCAGCAGCTTAGTCGACAGGGACACTGAAGCTTTCTTT.